The T cell receptor (beta chain) described here comes from a study of beta chain features in type 1 diabetes. Study outcomes and limitations: PCR might favor shorter templates, equally in patients and controls. The study found fewer insertions and more deletions at VDJ junctions in type 1 diabetes patients. Significant though moderate, a shortening of TCRB CDR3s appeared in all four CD4+ subsets of Type 1 diabetes patients.

For this clone: Its specificity is not known.

CD45RO/CCR7/CD25/CD127/CD95/CD27 sorting isolated CD4+ naive, central memory, regulatory and stem cell-like memory cells. Expressed TCRB transcripts were sequenced because the entire RNA isolate underwent reverse transcription. The table came from immunoSEQ multiplex PCR; TCRdb's copy has only in-frame clones and leaves some out. The data contain about 120,000 clones, 17% of them seen just once; the ten biggest clones take up around 2.5%. The germline V gene has CDR1 SQVTM and CDR2 ANQGSEA. The CDR3 length is 12 residues. Sequencing used central memory CD4+ T cells from blood. The V call is TRBV29-1, the J call TRBJ2-5; the D gene is possibly TRBD1 (5 bases). The DNA end lines up better with TRBJ2-7; the J call may be wrong. The source of this sequence is a man aged 18 to 35 with type 1 diabetes. The DNA for the CDR3 is TGCAGCGTTCGGTACAGGACCTACGAGCAGTACTTC. Translated: CSVRYRTYEQYF.